These 23 T cell receptor beta chains came from one sample sequenced in a study of a mutant IDH1 vaccine in newly diagnosed glioma. Time point defined: week 5, during vaccination. Each dose of the vaccine consisted of 300 ug of mutant IDH1 20-mer peptide, with topical imiquimod. These receptors are not linked to any known antigen. Only in-frame clones appear in the TCRdb table, and some are missing; sequencing was by immunoSEQ multiplex PCR. In the table there are tens of thousands of clones, 91% of which are singletons. Sequenced material: PBMCs, taken from a glioma patient whose treatment included an IDH1 peptide vaccine. The receptor set was obtained from a woman between 50 and 59 years old with glioma.

The CDR3: CASSLVYNEQFF. The CDR3 DNA reads TGTGCCAGCAGCCTAGTTTACAATGAGCAGTTCTTC. The chain joins TRBV6-1 to TRBJ2-1, with unresolved D. CDR1 and CDR2 (germline): MNHNS, SASEGT. The V and J ends lost 6 bases and 4 bases respectively, with 7 bases between them. The CDR3 runs 12 residues.

This chain uses TRBV5-1 with TRBJ2-1; D possibly uses TRBD1 or TRBD2 (5 bases each). The CDR3 is made up of 16 amino acids. Germline CDR1 SGHRS, CDR2 YFSETQ. V was cut by 0 bases and J by 4 bases, with 14 bases left in between. The CDR3 loop is CASSLAPQGVYNEQFF. CDR3 in DNA: TGCGCCAGCAGCTTGGCCCCGCAGGGAGTATACAATGAGCAGTTCTTC.

The V call is TRBV27, the J call TRBJ2-7; D call uncertain. Trimming cost V 7 bases and J 2 bases, with 12 bases left between them. The CDR3 contains 13 residues. Germline V gives CDR1 MNHEY, CDR2 SMNVEV (reference sequence). This CDR3 reads CASKVGGTYEQYF. CDR3 DNA sequence: TGTGCCAGCAAAGTAGGCGGAACCTACGAGCAGTACTTC.

V usage is TRBV5-8 and J usage is TRBJ1-2, with no clear D. CDR1 and CDR2 (germline): SGHTS, YDEGEE. V lost 3 bases and J 5 bases, leaving 11 bases between the germline ends. The CDR3 loop spans 13 amino acids. The CDR3 loop reads CASSWAVAYGYTF. The CDR3 nucleotides are TGTGCCAGCAGCTGGGCCGTTGCGTATGGCTACACCTTC.

The CDR3 DNA reads as TGTGCCATCAGAGGACTAGCGGGAGATGTGGACGAGCAGTACTTC. It specifies CAIRGLAGDVDEQYF. The chain joins TRBV10-3 to TRBJ2-7; 13 nucleotides match TRBD2. The CDR3 runs to 15 residues. The germline V gene encodes CDR1 ENHRY and CDR2 SYGVKD. Losses at the gene ends were 6 bases for V and 5 bases for J; bases not matched to a gene: 7.

This chain uses TRBV15 with TRBJ2-3, with D hard to call. CDR1 is LNHNV, CDR2 YYDKDF, per germline (reference sequence). CDR3 length: 15 amino acids. Trimming removed 3 bases at V and 1 base at J, with 11 bases between. CDR3 protein: CATSSGPVGTDTQYF. The CDR3 DNA is TGTGCCACCAGCAGTGGTCCCGTGGGCACAGATACGCAGTATTTT.

This clone has just one count. The V gene is TRBV2, the J gene TRBJ2-5, with D perhaps TRBD2 (7 bases). V was clipped by 6 bases and J by 4 bases, with 15 bases between them. The CDR3 runs 14 residues. Per germline, CDR1 SNHLY and CDR2 FYNNEI. The DNA of the CDR3 is TGTGCCAGCAGGGACCCCCGGGGGGCAGAGACCCAGTACTTC. The encoded protein is CASRDPRGAETQYF. Combining the CDR3 with reference TRBV2 and TRBJ2-5 gives the whole variable domain EPEVTQTPSHQVTQMGQEVILRCVPISNHLYFYWYRQILGQKVEFLVSFYNNEISEKSEIFDDQFSVERPDGSNFTLKIRSTKLEDSAMYFCASRDPRGAETQYFGPGTRLLVL.

CDR3 loop: CATSRDGTSGRAILNEQFF. CDR3 coding DNA: TGTGCCACCAGCAGAGACGGGACTAGCGGGAGGGCCATTTTAAATGAGCAGTTCTTC. This chain uses TRBV15 with TRBJ2-1; TRBD2 aligns across 16 bases. Germline CDR1 reads LNHNV; CDR2 reads YYDKDF (reference sequence). CDR3 length equals 19 residues. Trimming at V came to 0 bases and at J to 7 bases, leaving 9 bases not matched to a gene. Supplemented by reference TRBV15 and TRBJ2-1, the full variable domain reads DAMVIQNPRYQVTQFGKPVTLSCSQTLNHNVMYWYQQKSSQAPKLLFHYYDKDFNNEADTPDNFQSRRPNTSFCFLDIRSPGLGDTAMYLCATSRDGTSGRAILNEQFFGPGTRLTVL.

The V gene is TRBV6-5, the J gene TRBJ1-3; TRBD1 agrees at 9 bases. The CDR3 loop spans 15 amino acids. CDR1 and CDR2 from the germline V gene are MNHEY and SVGAGI. V lost 7 bases and J lost 2; bases outside the gene matches: 6. The CDR3 nucleotides are TGTGCCAGCATAAAACAGGGGGCCGCTGGAAACACCATATATTTT. Translation: CASIKQGAAGNTIYF.

The chain couples TRBV5-1 to TRBJ2-5; a possible D gene is TRBD2 (6 bases). The germline V gene has CDR1 SGHRS and CDR2 YFSETQ. The CDR3 spans 14 residues. With 1 base removed from V and 5 bases from J, the gap between germline ends came to 12 bases. The CDR3: CASSLKEGRETQYF. CDR3 coding DNA: TGCGCCAGCAGCTTGAAGGAGGGGAGGGAGACCCAGTACTTC. The complete variable domain, with remaining parts taken from reference TRBV5-1 and TRBJ2-5, reads KAGVTQTPRYLIKTRGQQVTLSCSPISGHRSVSWYQQTPGQGLQFLFEYFSETQRNKGNFPGRFSGRQFSNSRSEMNVSTLELGDSALYLCASSLKEGRETQYFGPGTRLLVL.

V usage is TRBV19 and J usage is TRBJ2-1, with 9 bases that match TRBD2. CDR1 and CDR2 from the germline V gene are LNHDA and SQIVND (reference sequence). J was trimmed by 8 bases and V by 1 base; bases with no gene match: 6. The CDR3 is 15 residues long. The CDR3 region has the DNA TGTGCCAGTAGTATAGGCGGGAGGGCGATCGATGAGCAGTTCTTC. This encodes CASSIGGRAIDEQFF. The whole variable domain, remainder taken from reference TRBV19 and TRBJ2-1, is DGGITQSPKYLFRKEGQNVTLSCEQNLNHDAMYWYRQDPGQGLRLIYYSQIVNDFQKGDIAEGYSVSREKKESFPLTVTSAQKNPTAFYLCASSIGGRAIDEQFFGPGTRLTVL.

CDR3 in amino acids: CASSTRDRDYGYTF. In DNA, the CDR3 is TGTGCCAGCAGCACCCGGGACAGGGACTATGGCTACACCTTC. This chain joins TRBV7-9 and TRBJ1-2, with 9 bases identical to TRBD1. CDR1 SEHNR and CDR2 FQNEAQ come from the germline V gene (reference sequence). CDR3 length equals 14 residues. V gave up 5 bases and J gave up 3 bases; unmatched junction bases: 4.

The rearrangement uses TRBV27 and TRBJ2-2, with D perhaps being TRBD1 or TRBD2 (6 bases each). V was clipped by 5 bases and J by 1 base, with 8 bases between them. Germline V gives CDR1 MNHEY, CDR2 SMNVEV (reference sequence). The CDR3 covers 14 residues. Here the CDR3 reads CASSAGQNTGELFF. CDR3 nucleotide sequence: TGTGCCAGCAGTGCGGGACAGAACACCGGGGAGCTGTTTTTT.

The V and J genes are TRBV27 and TRBJ1-1; 7 positions match TRBD1. Germline lookup yields CDR1 MNHEY and CDR2 SMNVEV (reference sequence). Unmatched junction bases numbered 5, after V lost 3 bases and J lost 1 base. There are 15 residues in the CDR3. This CDR3 is CASSLMGQTNTEAFF. The CDR3 DNA is TGTGCCAGCAGTTTGATGGGACAGACGAACACTGAAGCTTTCTTT.

The rearrangement uses TRBV6-1 and TRBJ1-4; no clear D gene. Germline V gives CDR1 MNHNS, CDR2 SASEGT. V was clipped by 3 bases and J by 8 bases, with 16 bases between them. The CDR3 contains 15 residues. In nucleotides, the CDR3 is TGTGCCAGCAGTGACACTGCCCCTGTGAAGGAAAAACTGTTTTTT. This sequence encodes CASSDTAPVKEKLFF.

V is TRBV27 and J is TRBJ2-7; possibly TRBD1 for D (5 bases). V was trimmed by 0 bases and J by 0 bases, leaving 12 bases between them. Germline-derived CDR1 and CDR2 are MNHEY and SMNVEV (reference sequence). This CDR3 region has 16 residues. The CDR3 DNA reads TGTGCCAGCAGTTTATCATGGGGCAGGCACTCCTACGAGCAGTACTTC. The encoded protein is CASSLSWGRHSYEQYF.

This clone was recorded only once. For the CDR3, the DNA is TGTGCCATCAGGAGGGCGGGGGCCCTCTCCTACAATGAGCAGTTCTTC. Translating gives CAIRRAGALSYNEQFF. The gene calls are TRBV10-3 and TRBJ2-1; tentative D call: TRBD2 (7 bases). Germline CDR1 and CDR2: ENHRY and SYGVKD. This CDR3 region has 16 residues. The V gene lost 6 bases and the J gene lost 0 bases, with 15 bases spanning the gap.

The V call is TRBV6-5, the J call TRBJ2-5; 7 bases line up with TRBD2. Germline-derived CDR1 and CDR2 are MNHEY and SVGAGI. Germline trimming cut 6 bases from V and 5 bases from J; bases unmatched to any gene: 12. The CDR3 is 15 amino acids. CDR3 bases: TGTGCCAGCAGGGGTCGACTAGCCCTTGTCGAGACCCAGTACTTC. Protein sequence: CASRGRLALVETQYF.

In its sample, this clone was seen a few times. The chain has TRBV5-4 and TRBJ1-3; no definite D call. V was pared by 0 bases and J by 8 bases, with 12 bases between. Germline loops: CDR1 SGHNT, CDR2 YYREEE (reference sequence). There are 14 residues in the CDR3. The DNA for the CDR3 is TGTGCCAGCAGCTTGGATACCCTGAGGGACACCATATATTTT. Amino acids: CASSLDTLRDTIYF.

The gene calls are TRBV30 and TRBJ1-6, with D unclear. Germline CDR1 reads GTSNPN; CDR2 reads SVGIG (reference sequence). V lost 5 bases to trimming and J lost 11 bases, with 7 bases between them. The CDR3 has 10 residues. The CDR3 nucleotides read TGTGCCTGGGGACCTCCACCCCTCCACTTT. Amino acids: CAWGPPPLHF. Combining the CDR3 with reference TRBV30 and TRBJ1-6 gives the whole variable domain SQTIHQWPATLVQPVGSPLSLECTVEGTSNPNLYWYRQAAGRGLQLLFYSVGIGQISSEVPQNLSASRPQDRQFILSSKKLLLSDSGFYLCAWGPPPLHFGNGTRLTVT.

The V gene is TRBV5-1, the J gene TRBJ2-5; 8 bases line up with TRBD2. Germline V gene sequence: CDR1 SGHRS, CDR2 YFSETQ. V shed 4 bases and J 5 bases; nucleotides not matched to a gene: 16. This CDR3 has 17 amino acids. Written as DNA, the CDR3 is TGCGCCAGCAGCCCGCAACCCCCCGGGGGGGCAGGGGAGACCCAGTACTTC. This codes for CASSPQPPGGAGETQYF.

This CDR3 is CASRPPGTVETQYF. The CDR3 DNA reads as TGTGCCAGTAGGCCTCCTGGTACGGTAGAGACCCAGTACTTC. The chain couples TRBV19 to TRBJ2-5; D is uncertain. Trimming left V 6 bases short and J 4 bases short, with 15 bases between. The CDR3 runs to 14 residues. Germline V gene data show CDR1 as LNHDA and CDR2 as SQIVND (reference sequence).

V gene TRBV4-1 combines with J gene TRBJ1-1; no clear D. The germline V gene has CDR1 MGHRA and CDR2 YSYEKL. Trimming stripped 1 base from V and 1 base from J, with 7 bases between. The CDR3 contains 14 residues. In DNA, the CDR3 is TGCGCCAGCAGCCAAGGGTTTCGGAACACTGAAGCTTTCTTT. Its translation is CASSQGFRNTEAFF.